The rows below give T cell receptor beta chains drawn from one sample of a study of monozygotic twins with cystic fibrosis. Sequencing was performed with immunoSEQ multiplex PCR; in TCRdb, only in-frame clones are kept and a portion is missing. Seen here are over 14,000 clones, around 84% observed once, and the top ten hold 1% to 1.2%. Specimen: blood. The receptors derive from a boy under 18 with cystic fibrosis. CDR3s include the opening cysteine and the closing phenylalanine or tryptophan. The D gene is left open where the match is weak. Clone size is stated in some rows and not others, as once, few, many or a class when expanded.

>-|TRBJ1-3|-|TRBV5-1|17
CASSAGAGGTAGNTIYF
TGCGCCAGCAGCGCAGGGGCCGGGGGTACGGCCGGAAACACCATATATTTT
>-|TRBJ1-1|-|TRBV12-2|17
CASRLVATGLRNTEAFF
TGTGCAAGTCGCTTAGTAGCAACAGGTCTTCGGAACACTGAAGCTTTCTTT
>TRBD1|TRBJ2-2|-|TRBV9|17
CASSVEEGQTNTGELFF
TGTGCCAGCAGCGTAGAAGAGGGACAGACGAACACCGGGGAGCTGTTTTTT
>-|TRBJ1-3|-|TRBV11-2|17
CASSPGGRVVSGNTIYF
TGTGCCAGCAGCCCGGGAGGTCGGGTTGTCTCTGGAAACACCATATATTTT
>-|TRBJ1-2|-|TRBV5-6|12
CASSSGTRGYTF
TGTGCCAGCAGCTCGGGTACCCGGGGCTACACCTTC
>-|TRBJ1-3|-|TRBV6-1|15
CASSEIVSSGNTIYF
TGTGCCAGCAGTGAAATAGTGAGCTCTGGAAACACCATATATTTT
>-|TRBJ1-5|-|TRBV6-1|15
CASSLRGPGHQPQHF
TGTGCCAGCAGTTTAAGGGGACCGGGACATCAGCCCCAGCATTTT
>-|TRBJ1-6|-|TRBV5-4|12
CASSLDNSPLHF
TGTGCCAGCAGCTTGGATAATTCACCCCTCCACTTT
>TRBD2|TRBJ2-2|-|TRBV6-1|14
CASTGTSDTGELFF
TGTGCCAGCACCGGGACTAGCGACACCGGGGAGCTGTTTTTT
>-|TRBJ1-6|-|TRBV5-1|14
CASSLTGYNSPLHF
TGCGCCAGCAGCTTGACAGGGTATAATTCACCCCTCCACTTT
>TRBD1|TRBJ2-7|few|TRBV7-9|15
CASSLGGGSSYEQYF
TGTGCCAGCAGCTTAGGAGGGGGCAGCTCCTACGAGCAGTACTTC
>TRBD1|TRBJ1-1|-|TRBV28|13
CASRQNRGTEAFF
TGTGCCAGCAGACAAAACAGGGGAACTGAAGCTTTCTTT
>TRBD2|TRBJ2-1|-|TRBV27|17
CASSPKAGARLYNEQFF
TGTGCCAGCAGTCCAAAAGCGGGAGCCCGTCTTTACAATGAGCAGTTCTTC
>-|TRBJ1-1|-|TRBV4-1|13
CASSQDTARKAFF
TGCGCCAGCAGCCAAGATACAGCTCGGAAAGCTTTCTTT
>-|TRBJ1-3|-|TRBV2|14
CASTIGASGNTIYF
TGTGCCAGCACAATAGGCGCCTCTGGAAACACCATATATTTT
>-|TRBJ2-2|-|TRBV5-1|13
CASSLVNTGELFF
TGCGCCAGCAGCTTGGTTAACACCGGGGAGCTGTTTTTT
>-|TRBJ2-2|-|TRBV6-5|13
CASSPTGPGELFF
TGTGCCAGCAGCCCGACAGGACCTGGGGAGCTGTTTTTT
>-|TRBJ2-7|-|TRBV15|15
CATSRDLVPGYEQYF
TGTGCCACCAGCAGAGATCTCGTTCCGGGCTACGAGCAGTACTTC
>-|TRBJ2-7|-|TRBV29-1|14
CSVEDTGPSYEQYF
TGCAGCGTTGAAGATACGGGCCCCTCCTACGAGCAGTACTTC
>TRBD1|TRBJ1-3|-|TRBV18|17
CASSPFPGQGPGNTIYF
TGTGCCAGCTCACCCTTTCCGGGACAGGGTCCTGGAAACACCATATATTTT
>-|TRBJ2-6|-|TRBV19|19
CASSGRQSRDISGANVLTF
TGTGCCAGTAGTGGTCGCCAGTCCCGGGACATCTCTGGGGCCAACGTCCTGACTTTC
>TRBD2|TRBJ2-3|-|TRBV5-1|18
CASSLEERGTSGTDTQYF
TGCGCCAGCAGCTTGGAGGAGAGGGGGACTAGCGGCACAGATACGCAGTATTTT
>TRBD2|TRBJ2-7|-|TRBV30|17
CAWTDPFDPGGHYEQYF
TGTGCCTGGACCGATCCCTTCGATCCGGGGGGGCACTACGAGCAGTACTTC
>-|TRBJ1-5|-|TRBV5-5|15
CASSFRGYSNQPQHF
TGTGCCAGCAGCTTCAGGGGTTACAGCAATCAGCCCCAGCATTTT
>TRBD1|TRBJ1-5|-|TRBV10-3|15
CAISESGGGNQPQHF
TGTGCCATCAGTGAGTCAGGGGGCGGCAATCAGCCCCAGCATTTT
>-|TRBJ2-5|-|TRBV30|16
CAWSVRPGLRRETQYF
TGTGCCTGGAGTGTACGACCTGGGCTACGGCGGGAGACCCAGTACTTC
>-|TRBJ1-5|-|TRBV28|15
CASSLTGGSNQPQHF
TGTGCCAGCAGTTTAACAGGCGGTAGCAATCAGCCCCAGCATTTT
>-|TRBJ1-1|-|TRBV19|13
CASSRRALGEAFF
TGTGCCAGTAGTAGAAGGGCTTTAGGTGAAGCTTTCTTT
>TRBD1|TRBJ2-7|once|TRBV5-4|15
CASSLRTGGIYEQYF
TGTGCCAGCAGCTTGAGGACAGGGGGCATATACGAGCAGTACTTC
>-|TRBJ1-1|-|TRBV30|14
CAWMFSGGNTEAFF
TGTGCCTGGATGTTCTCCGGGGGGAACACTGAAGCTTTCTTT
>-|TRBJ1-3|few|TRBV5-4|15
CASSFEASGADTIYF
TGTGCCAGCAGCTTCGAGGCGAGTGGGGCGGACACCATATATTTT
>-|TRBJ2-7|-|TRBV2|14
CASSETPLYYEQYF
TGTGCCAGCAGTGAAACCCCACTTTACTACGAGCAGTACTTC
>-|TRBJ2-2|once|TRBV5-1|16
CASSLVGGLNTGELFF
TGCGCCAGCAGCTTGGTCGGGGGCTTAAACACCGGGGAGCTGTTTTTT
>-|TRBJ2-5|-|TRBV7-6|16
CASSLQRGRVQETQYF
TGTGCCAGCAGCTTACAACGAGGCCGGGTCCAAGAGACCCAGTACTTC
>TRBD2|TRBJ2-1|-|TRBV6-5|13
CASRRGSYNEQFF
TGTGCCAGCAGGCGGGGGTCCTACAATGAGCAGTTCTTC
>TRBD2|TRBJ2-5|-|TRBV5-4|17
CASSLGPAGGPRETQYF
TGTGCCAGCAGCTTGGGGCCCGCGGGAGGGCCCCGAGAGACCCAGTACTTC
>-|TRBJ2-7|few|TRBV28|13
CASSFFGPYEQYF
TGTGCCAGCAGTTTCTTCGGACCCTACGAGCAGTACTTC
>-|TRBJ2-1|-|TRBV10-2|15
CASSEPFRGDNEQFF
TGCGCCAGCAGTGAGCCATTCAGGGGGGACAATGAGCAGTTCTTC
>-|TRBJ1-4|-|TRBV5-1|16
CASSLDGGTTNEKLFF
TGCGCCAGCAGCTTGGATGGGGGTACAACTAATGAAAAACTGTTTTTT
>TRBD2|TRBJ2-2|-|TRBV27|16
CASGALAGWNTGELFF
TGTGCCAGCGGGGCACTAGCGGGGTGGAACACCGGGGAGCTGTTTTTT
>TRBD1|TRBJ1-1|-|TRBV9|15
CASSPTTGGYTEAFF
TGTGCCAGCAGCCCGACGACAGGGGGCTACACTGAAGCTTTCTTT
>-|TRBJ1-5|-|TRBV10-3|15
CAISDRAGGGQPQHF
TGTGCCATCAGTGATCGGGCAGGTGGGGGTCAGCCCCAGCATTTT
>-|TRBJ2-7|-|TRBV5-5|15
CASSQSGTETYEQYF
TGTGCCAGCAGCCAGTCCGGGACGGAGACCTACGAGCAGTACTTC
>TRBD1|TRBJ1-1|-|TRBV4-1|15
CASSQLQGVNTEAFF
TGCGCCAGCAGCCAATTACAGGGGGTTAACACTGAAGCTTTCTTT
>-|TRBJ1-1|-|TRBV2|13
CASTGVMGTEAFF
TGTGCCAGCACAGGTGTCATGGGCACTGAAGCTTTCTTT
>TRBD2|TRBJ2-5|-|TRBV4-1|20
CASSQELLAGDKTYKETQYF
TGCGCCAGCAGCCAAGAGTTACTAGCGGGAGATAAAACCTACAAAGAGACCCAGTACTTC
>TRBD1|TRBJ1-5|-|TRBV19|14
CASRQGSSNQPQHF
TGTGCCAGTAGACAGGGGTCTAGCAATCAGCCCCAGCATTTT
>TRBD1|TRBJ1-1|once|TRBV7-9|15
CASIKPGQRNTEAFF
TGTGCCAGCATCAAGCCGGGACAGAGAAACACTGAAGCTTTCTTT
>-|TRBJ2-3|-|TRBV10-1|15
CASSEGPGSTDTQYF
TGCGCCAGCAGTGAGGGGCCGGGAAGCACAGATACGCAGTATTTT
>-|TRBJ2-2|-|TRBV4-1|18
CASSQEWVRVRGTGELFF
TGCGCCAGCAGCCAAGAGTGGGTGAGGGTCCGAGGCACCGGGGAGCTGTTTTTT
>TRBD1|TRBJ2-7|once|TRBV11-2|14
CASSLQVRGHEQYF
TGTGCCAGCAGCTTACAAGTTAGGGGGCACGAGCAGTACTTC
>TRBD1|TRBJ1-2|-|TRBV27|14
CASSFDRDRRGYTF
TGTGCCAGCAGCTTTGACAGGGATCGACGGGGCTACACCTTC
>TRBD1|TRBJ2-7|-|TRBV11-2|14
CASTQTGGSYEQYF
TGTGCCAGCACCCAGACAGGGGGATCCTACGAGCAGTACTTC
>-|TRBJ2-5|-|TRBV5-6|11
CASSFGMAQYF
TGTGCCAGCAGCTTTGGAATGGCCCAGTACTTC
>-|TRBJ2-7|-|TRBV4-1|14
CASSPEFGDYEQYF
TGCGCCAGCAGCCCCGAATTCGGGGACTACGAGCAGTACTTC